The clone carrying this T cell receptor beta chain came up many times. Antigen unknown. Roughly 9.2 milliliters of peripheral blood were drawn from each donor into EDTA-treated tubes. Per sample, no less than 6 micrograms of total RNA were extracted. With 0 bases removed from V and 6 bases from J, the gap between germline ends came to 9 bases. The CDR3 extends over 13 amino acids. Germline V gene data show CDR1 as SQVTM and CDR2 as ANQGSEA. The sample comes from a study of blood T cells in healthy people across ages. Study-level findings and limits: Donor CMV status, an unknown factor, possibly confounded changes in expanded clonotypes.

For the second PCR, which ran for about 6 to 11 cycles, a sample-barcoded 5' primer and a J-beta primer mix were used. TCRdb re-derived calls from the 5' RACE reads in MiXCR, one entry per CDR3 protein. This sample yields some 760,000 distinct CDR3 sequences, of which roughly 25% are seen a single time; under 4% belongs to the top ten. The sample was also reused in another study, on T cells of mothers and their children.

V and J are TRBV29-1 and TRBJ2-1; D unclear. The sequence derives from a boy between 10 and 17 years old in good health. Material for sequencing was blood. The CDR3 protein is CSVEESLLNEQFF. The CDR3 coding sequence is TGCAGCGTTGAAGAGTCACTTCTCAATGAGCAGTTCTTC.